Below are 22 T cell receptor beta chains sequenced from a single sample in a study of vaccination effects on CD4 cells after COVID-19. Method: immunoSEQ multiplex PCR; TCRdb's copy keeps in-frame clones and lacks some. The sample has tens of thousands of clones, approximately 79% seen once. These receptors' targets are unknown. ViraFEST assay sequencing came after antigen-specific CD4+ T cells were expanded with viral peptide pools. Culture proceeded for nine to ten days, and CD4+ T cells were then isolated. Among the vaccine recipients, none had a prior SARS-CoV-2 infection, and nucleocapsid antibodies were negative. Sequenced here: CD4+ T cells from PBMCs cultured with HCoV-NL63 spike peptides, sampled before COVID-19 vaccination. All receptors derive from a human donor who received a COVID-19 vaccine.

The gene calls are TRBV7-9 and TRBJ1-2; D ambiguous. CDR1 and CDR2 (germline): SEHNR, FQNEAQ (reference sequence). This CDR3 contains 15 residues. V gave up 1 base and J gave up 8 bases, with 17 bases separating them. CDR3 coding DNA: TGTGCCAGCAGCTTAGGGGTGCTGGGGTCTGAAGGCTACACCTTC. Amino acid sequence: CASSLGVLGSEGYTF.

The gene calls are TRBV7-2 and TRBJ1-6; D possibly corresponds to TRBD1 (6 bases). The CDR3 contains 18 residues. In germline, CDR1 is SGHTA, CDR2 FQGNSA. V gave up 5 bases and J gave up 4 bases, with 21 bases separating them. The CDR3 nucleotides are TGTGCCAGCAGCCCTAGGAGGGGACGGGGGCCGTATAATTCACCCCTCCACTTT. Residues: CASSPRRGRGPYNSPLHF.

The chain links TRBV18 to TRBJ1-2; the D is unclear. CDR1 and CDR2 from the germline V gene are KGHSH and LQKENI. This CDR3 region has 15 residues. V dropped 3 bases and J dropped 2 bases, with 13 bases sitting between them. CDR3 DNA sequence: TGTGCCAGCTCACCCCAGGACGGATTAAACTATGGCTACACCTTC. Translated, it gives CASSPQDGLNYGYTF. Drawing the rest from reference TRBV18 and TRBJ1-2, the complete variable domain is NAGVMQNPRHLVRRRGQEARLRCSPMKGHSHVYWYRQLPEEGLKFMVYLQKENIIDESGMPKERFSAEFPKEGPSILRIQQVVRGDSAAYFCASSPQDGLNYGYTFGSGTRLTVV.

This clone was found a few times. CDR3 in amino acids: CASRLQSGELFF. CDR3 in DNA: TGCGCCAGCAGGTTACAATCCGGGGAGCTGTTTTTT. This chain links TRBV10-2 with TRBJ2-2, with D unresolved. Trimming pared 6 bases from V and 6 bases from J, leaving 8 bases between. CDR1 and CDR2 (germline): WSHSY, SAAADI. CDR3 length equals 12 residues.

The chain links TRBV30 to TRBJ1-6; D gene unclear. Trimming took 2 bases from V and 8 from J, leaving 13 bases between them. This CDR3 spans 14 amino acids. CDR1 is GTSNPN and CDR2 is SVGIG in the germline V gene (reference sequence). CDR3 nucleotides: TGTGCCTGGAGTTCCCCCCGTTTGGATTCACCCCTCCACTTT. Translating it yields CAWSSPRLDSPLHF.

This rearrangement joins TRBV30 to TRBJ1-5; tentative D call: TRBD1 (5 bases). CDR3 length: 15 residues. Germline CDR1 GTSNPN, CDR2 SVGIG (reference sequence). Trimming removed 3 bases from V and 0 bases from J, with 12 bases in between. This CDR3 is CAWSRDGYSNQPQHF. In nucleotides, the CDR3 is TGTGCCTGGAGCCGGGACGGCTATAGCAATCAGCCCCAGCATTTT.

The CDR3 DNA is TGTGCCAGCAGCGGGGACGGTGGGGAAAAACTGTTTTTT. The encoded protein is CASSGDGGEKLFF. V is TRBV2 and J is TRBJ1-4; possibly TRBD1 for D (5 bases). The CDR3 loop spans 13 amino acids. Trimming pared 6 bases from V and 8 bases from J, leaving 13 bases between. CDR1 is SNHLY, CDR2 FYNNEI, per germline.

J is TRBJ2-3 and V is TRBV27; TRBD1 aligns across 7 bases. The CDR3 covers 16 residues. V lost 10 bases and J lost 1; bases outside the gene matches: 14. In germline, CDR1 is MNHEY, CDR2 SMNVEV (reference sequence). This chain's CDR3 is CATQFGQGVGTDTQYF. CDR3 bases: TGTGCCACCCAATTCGGTCAGGGGGTTGGCACAGATACGCAGTATTTT.

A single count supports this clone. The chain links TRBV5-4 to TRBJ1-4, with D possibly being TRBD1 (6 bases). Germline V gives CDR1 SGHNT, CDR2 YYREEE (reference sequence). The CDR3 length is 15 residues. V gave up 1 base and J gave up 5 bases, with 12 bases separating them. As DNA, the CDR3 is TGTGCCAGCAGCTTGAAGAAGGGGGTGAATGAAAAACTGTTTTTT. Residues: CASSLKKGVNEKLFF. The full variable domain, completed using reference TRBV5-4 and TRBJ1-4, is ETGVTQSPTHLIKTRGQQVTLRCSSQSGHNTVSWYQQALGQGPQFIFQYYREEENGRGNFPPRFSGLQFPNYSSELNVNALELDDSALYLCASSLKKGVNEKLFFGSGTQLSVL.

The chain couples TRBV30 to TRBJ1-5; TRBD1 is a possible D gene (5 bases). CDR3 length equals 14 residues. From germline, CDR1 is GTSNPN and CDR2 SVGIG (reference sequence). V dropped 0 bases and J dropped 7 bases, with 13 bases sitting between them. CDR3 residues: CAWSVLGVHQPQHF. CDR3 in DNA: TGTGCCTGGAGTGTATTGGGGGTACACCAGCCCCAGCATTTT.

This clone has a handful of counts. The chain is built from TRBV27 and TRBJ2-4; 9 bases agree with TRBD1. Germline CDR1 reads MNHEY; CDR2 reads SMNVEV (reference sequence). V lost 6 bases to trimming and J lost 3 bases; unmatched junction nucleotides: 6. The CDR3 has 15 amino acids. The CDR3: CASRPMTGGKNIQYF. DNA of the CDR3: TGTGCCAGCAGACCGATGACAGGGGGCAAAAACATTCAGTACTTC.

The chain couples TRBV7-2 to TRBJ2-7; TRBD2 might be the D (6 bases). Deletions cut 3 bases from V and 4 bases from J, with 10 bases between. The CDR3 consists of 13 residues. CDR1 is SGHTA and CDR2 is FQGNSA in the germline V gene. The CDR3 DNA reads TGTGCCAGCAGCTTGCCCGGGACTTACGAGCAGTACGTC. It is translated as CASSLPGTYEQYV.

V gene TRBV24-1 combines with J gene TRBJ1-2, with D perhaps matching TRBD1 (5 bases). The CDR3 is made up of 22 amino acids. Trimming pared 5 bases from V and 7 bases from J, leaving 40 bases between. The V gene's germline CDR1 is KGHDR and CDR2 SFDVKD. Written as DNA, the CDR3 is TGTGCCACCAGTGCCTATTATCGGGGGGGGACGGCCCACCATAGTCGCTGGTCTGGCTACACCTTC. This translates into CATSAYYRGGTAHHSRWSGYTF.

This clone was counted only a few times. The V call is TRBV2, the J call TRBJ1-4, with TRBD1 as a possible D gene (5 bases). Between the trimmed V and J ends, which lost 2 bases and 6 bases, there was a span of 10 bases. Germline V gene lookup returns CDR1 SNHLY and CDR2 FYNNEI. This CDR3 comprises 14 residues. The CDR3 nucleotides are TGTGCCAGCAGTGAATTGACAGTTGATGAAAAACTGTTTTTT. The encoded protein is CASSELTVDEKLFF. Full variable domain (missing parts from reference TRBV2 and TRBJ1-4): EPEVTQTPSHQVTQMGQEVILRCVPISNHLYFYWYRQILGQKVEFLVSFYNNEISEKSEIFDDQFSVERPDGSNFTLKIRSTKLEDSAMYFCASSELTVDEKLFFGSGTQLSVL.

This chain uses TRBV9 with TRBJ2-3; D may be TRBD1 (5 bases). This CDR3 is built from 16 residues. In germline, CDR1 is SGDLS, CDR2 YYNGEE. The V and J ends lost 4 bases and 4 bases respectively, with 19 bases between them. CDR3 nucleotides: TGTGCCAGCAGCCCGACCCTCATAGGGGCCTCAGATACGCAGTATTTT. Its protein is CASSPTLIGASDTQYF.

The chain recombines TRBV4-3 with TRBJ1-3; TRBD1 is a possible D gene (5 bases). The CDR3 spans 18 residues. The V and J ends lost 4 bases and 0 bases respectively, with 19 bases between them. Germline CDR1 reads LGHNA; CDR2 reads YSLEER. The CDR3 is CASSPTSRDLYSGNTIYF. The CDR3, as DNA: TGCGCCAGCAGCCCAACTAGCCGGGACTTATACTCTGGAAACACCATATATTTT.

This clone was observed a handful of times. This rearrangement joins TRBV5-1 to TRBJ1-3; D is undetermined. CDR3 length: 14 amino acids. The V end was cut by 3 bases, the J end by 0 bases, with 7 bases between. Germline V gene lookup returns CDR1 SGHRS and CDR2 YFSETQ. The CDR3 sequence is CASSSGGSGNTIYF. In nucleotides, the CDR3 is TGCGCCAGCAGCTCCGGAGGCTCTGGAAACACCATATATTTT.

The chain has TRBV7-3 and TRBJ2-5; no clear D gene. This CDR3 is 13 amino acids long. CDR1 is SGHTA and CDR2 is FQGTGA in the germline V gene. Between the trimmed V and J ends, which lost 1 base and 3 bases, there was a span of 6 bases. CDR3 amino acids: CASSLIKEETQYF. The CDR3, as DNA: TGTGCCAGCAGCTTAATTAAGGAAGAGACCCAGTACTTC. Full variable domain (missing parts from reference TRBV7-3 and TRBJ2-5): GAGVSQTPSNKVTEKGKYVELRCDPISGHTALYWYRQSLGQGPEFLIYFQGTGAADDSGLPNDRFFAVRPEGSVSTLKIQRTERGDSAVYLCASSLIKEETQYFGPGTRLLVL.

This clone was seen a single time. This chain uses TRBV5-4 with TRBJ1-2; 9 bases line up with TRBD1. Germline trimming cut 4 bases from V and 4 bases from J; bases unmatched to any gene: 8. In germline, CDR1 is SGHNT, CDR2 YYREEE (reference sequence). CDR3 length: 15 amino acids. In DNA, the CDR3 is TGTGCCAGCAGCGCAACACAGGGGGCAGGCTATGGCTACACCTTC. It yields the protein CASSATQGAGYGYTF.

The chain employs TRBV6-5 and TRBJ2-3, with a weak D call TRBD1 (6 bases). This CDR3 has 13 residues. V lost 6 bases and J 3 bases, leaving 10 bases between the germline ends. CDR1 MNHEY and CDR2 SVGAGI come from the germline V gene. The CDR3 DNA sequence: TGTGCCAGCAGCCTCACAGGGACAGATACGCAGTATTTT. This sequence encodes CASSLTGTDTQYF.

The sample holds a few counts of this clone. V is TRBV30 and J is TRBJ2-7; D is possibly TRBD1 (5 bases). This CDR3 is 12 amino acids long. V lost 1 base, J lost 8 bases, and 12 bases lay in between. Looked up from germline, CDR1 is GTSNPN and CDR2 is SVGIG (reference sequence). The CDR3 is CAWSAQAGKQYV. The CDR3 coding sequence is TGTGCCTGGAGTGCACAGGCAGGAAAGCAGTACGTC.

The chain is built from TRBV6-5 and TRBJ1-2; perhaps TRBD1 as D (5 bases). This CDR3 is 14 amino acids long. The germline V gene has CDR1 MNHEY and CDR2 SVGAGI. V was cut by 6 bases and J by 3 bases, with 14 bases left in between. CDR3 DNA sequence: TGTGCCAGCAGAAGGGATGGGACGGACTATGGCTACACCTTC. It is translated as CASRRDGTDYGYTF.